Listed below are T cell receptor beta chains from one sample, sequenced in a study of blood T cell repertoires in COVID-19. Sequencing used immunoSEQ multiplex PCR; TCRdb keeps in-frame clones, though not all of them. The data contain roughly 130,000 clones, less than 90% of them singletons. The sample was peripheral blood. The receptor source for this set is a man under 40 with COVID-19, enrolled during active disease. Both conserved end residues are part of each CDR3. A D gene is named only where the DNA matches it firmly. Clone size is stated in some rows and not others, as once, few, many or a class when expanded.

v_call	clone_size	d_call	j_call	cdr3_aa	cdr3_nt
TRBV9	NA	NA	TRBJ1-5	CASSVGTSYQPQHF	TGTGCCAGCAGCGTAGGGACATCCTATCAGCCCCAGCATTTT
TRBV7-9	NA	NA	TRBJ2-7	CASTPQDSLFEQYF	TGTGCCAGCACCCCCCAGGACAGCTTATTCGAGCAGTACTTC
TRBV6-6	NA	NA	TRBJ1-3	CASSYGGERSGNTIYF	TGTGCCAGCAGTTATGGAGGGGAACGCTCTGGAAACACCATATATTTT
TRBV5-5	NA	NA	TRBJ1-5	CASSFTGGENQPQHF	TGTGCCAGCAGCTTCACGGGAGGAGAGAATCAGCCCCAGCATTTT
TRBV7-7	NA	NA	TRBJ2-5	CASSLMAGQETQYF	TGTGCTAGCAGCTTGATGGCGGGGCAAGAGACCCAGTACTTC
TRBV11-2	NA	NA	TRBJ2-7	CASSRQQVSYEQYF	TGTGCCAGCAGCCGACAACAGGTCTCCTACGAGCAGTACTTC
TRBV18	few	NA	TRBJ2-7	CASSSSYEQYF	TGTGCCAGCTCGAGCTCCTACGAGCAGTACTTC
TRBV28	few	TRBD1	TRBJ1-5	CASSFPNRGLGQPQHF	TGTGCCAGCAGTTTCCCTAACAGGGGGCTCGGGCAGCCCCAGCATTTT
TRBV7-3	NA	TRBD2	TRBJ2-3	CASSATSGITDTQYF	TGTGCCAGCAGCGCCACTAGCGGAATCACAGATACGCAGTATTTT
TRBV3-1/TRBV3-2	NA	NA	TRBJ1-5	CASSQGGTPLHF	TGTGCCAGCAGCCAAGGGGGGACTCCGTTGCATTTT
TRBV7-8	NA	TRBD1	TRBJ1-5	CASSRDRDRGNQPQHF	TGTGCCAGCAGCCGCGACCGGGACAGGGGCAATCAGCCCCAGCATTTT
TRBV6-5	NA	NA	TRBJ2-7	CAIGELSAPYEQYF	TGTGCCATTGGGGAGTTATCAGCGCCTTACGAGCAGTACTTC
TRBV6-6	NA	TRBD1	TRBJ1-5	CASSRSGTADQPQHF	TGTGCCAGCAGCCGATCCGGGACAGCCGATCAGCCCCAGCATTTT
TRBV18	NA	TRBD2	TRBJ2-1	CASSPIAGGSYNEQFF	TGTGCCAGCTCACCTATAGCGGGAGGATCCTACAATGAGCAGTTCTTC
TRBV19	few	NA	TRBJ1-5	CASRDSSNQPQHF	TGTGCCAGTAGGGACAGTAGCAATCAGCCCCAGCATTTT
TRBV19	NA	TRBD1	TRBJ2-5	CASSSGQGWETQYF	TGTGCCAGTAGTAGCGGACAGGGGTGGGAGACCCAGTACTTC
TRBV6-6	NA	TRBD1	TRBJ2-7	CASSRQGRYEQYF	TGTGCCAGCAGTCGACAGGGTAGATACGAGCAGTACTTC
TRBV11-2	NA	TRBD1	TRBJ2-5	CASSSRDRGLETQYF	TGTGCCAGCAGCTCCCGGGACAGGGGGTTAGAGACCCAGTACTTC
TRBV7-8	NA	TRBD1	TRBJ1-4	CASSLAGTGFNEKLFF	TGTGCCAGCAGCTTGGCCGGGACAGGGTTTAATGAAAAACTGTTTTTT
TRBV7-3	NA	TRBD1	TRBJ2-7	CASSLQGGQGQYEQYF	TGTGCCAGCAGCTTACAAGGTGGACAGGGCCAATACGAGCAGTACTTC
TRBV6-5	NA	NA	TRBJ2-7	CASSDGTVGGYEQYF	TGTGCCAGCAGCGATGGGACGGTGGGGGGATACGAGCAGTACTTC
TRBV7-8	NA	NA	TRBJ2-2	CASSLSRGYNTGELFF	TGTGCCAGCAGCTTGAGCAGGGGTTATAACACCGGGGAGCTGTTTTTT
TRBV30	NA	NA	TRBJ1-5	CAWTQGGNQPQHF	TGTGCCTGGACACAGGGTGGTAATCAGCCCCAGCATTTT
TRBV11-2	medium-sized	NA	TRBJ2-1	CASSLGAEEQFF	TGTGCCAGCAGCTTAGGAGCTGAGGAGCAGTTCTTC
TRBV5-1	NA	NA	TRBJ2-4	CASSLVSGKNIQYF	TGCGCCAGCAGCTTGGTTAGCGGTAAAAACATTCAGTACTTC
TRBV6-5	NA	NA	TRBJ1-6	CASTSGLMGSPLHF	TGTGCCAGCACCTCCGGACTCATGGGTTCACCCCTCCACTTT
TRBV18	few	NA	TRBJ2-7	CASSPSSGYEQYF	TGTGCCAGCTCCCCAAGCAGCGGCTACGAGCAGTACTTC
TRBV28	NA	TRBD1	TRBJ1-2	CASSSNDRGLGDSGYTF	TGTGCCAGCAGTTCAAATGACAGGGGGCTCGGAGATAGTGGCTACACCTTC
TRBV28	many	NA	TRBJ2-7	CASGGAREQYF	TGTGCCAGCGGGGGGGCGCGAGAGCAGTACTTC
TRBV27	NA	TRBD2	TRBJ2-3	CASSPRLAGVLNTQYF	TGTGCCAGCAGTCCGCGATTAGCGGGAGTGTTGAATACGCAGTATTTT
TRBV7-2	few	NA	TRBJ2-1	CASSPPGFSFNEQFF	TGTGCCAGCAGCCCACCCGGGTTTTCGTTCAATGAGCAGTTCTTC
TRBV27	NA	TRBD2	TRBJ2-1	CATLTSTNEQFF	TGTGCCACCCTGACTAGCACAAATGAGCAGTTCTTC
TRBV6-5	NA	NA	TRBJ2-7	CASRSSSKNEQYF	TGTGCCAGCCGGAGTTCTTCTAAAAACGAGCAGTACTTC
TRBV3-1/TRBV3-2	NA	NA	TRBJ1-1	CASSQDAAGLAFF	TGTGCCAGCAGCCAAGATGCGGCAGGGTTAGCTTTCTTT
TRBV6-5	NA	NA	TRBJ2-7	CATAAWREMYEQYF	TGTGCCACCGCGGCGTGGCGGGAAATGTACGAGCAGTACTTC
TRBV7-2	NA	NA	TRBJ2-2	CASRYTQGSGELFF	TGTGCCAGCAGATATACCCAGGGGTCCGGGGAGCTGTTTTTT
TRBV7-8	NA	NA	TRBJ2-6	CASSLTLGANVLTF	TGTGCCAGCAGTTTAACACTAGGGGCCAACGTCCTGACTTTC
TRBV19	NA	NA	TRBJ1-1	CASSIGGGEAFF	TGTGCCAGTAGTATAGGGGGAGGTGAAGCTTTCTTT
TRBV28	NA	TRBD2	TRBJ2-7	CASSPPPTSGNYEQYF	TGTGCCAGCAGTCCGCCCCCGACTAGCGGAAACTACGAGCAGTACTTC
TRBV27	NA	NA	TRBJ2-6	CASCPRPSSGANVLTF	TGTGCCAGCTGTCCAAGACCTAGCTCTGGGGCCAACGTCCTGACTTTC
TRBV24-1	NA	NA	TRBJ2-1	CATSNGGVRYNEQFF	TGTGCCACCAGTAACGGGGGAGTGAGGTACAATGAGCAGTTCTTC
TRBV20-1	NA	NA	TRBJ2-7	CSASISREQYF	TGCAGTGCTAGTATCTCCCGGGAGCAGTACTTC
TRBV2	NA	TRBD1	TRBJ2-3	CASSADRAPDTQYF	TGTGCCAGCAGCGCCGACAGGGCCCCAGATACGCAGTATTTT
TRBV19	NA	NA	TRBJ1-2	CAARETDLANYGYTF	TGTGCCGCCCGGGAAACGGACTTAGCTAACTATGGCTACACCTTC
TRBV30	NA	NA	TRBJ1-5	CAWSFQGGQPQHF	TGTGCCTGGAGTTTCCAGGGTGGACAGCCCCAGCATTTT
TRBV18	NA	TRBD1	TRBJ2-7	CASSSDRVGEQYF	TGTGCCAGCTCATCCGACAGGGTTGGTGAGCAGTACTTC
TRBV10-2	NA	TRBD2	TRBJ2-5	CASSEGWEGQETQYF	TGCGCCAGCAGTGAGGGATGGGAGGGGCAAGAGACCCAGTACTTC
TRBV28	NA	NA	TRBJ1-6	CASSLGGQGSPLHF	TGTGCCAGCAGTCTAGGAGGGCAAGGGTCACCCCTCCACTTT
TRBV12-3/TRBV12-4	NA	TRBD1	TRBJ2-5	CASSLNRGETQYF	TGTGCCAGCAGCCTCAACAGGGGGGAGACCCAGTACTTC
TRBV6-2/TRBV6-3	medium-sized	NA	TRBJ2-5	CASSYAEAETQYF	TGTGCCAGCAGTTACGCGGAGGCGGAGACCCAGTACTTC
TRBV12-3/TRBV12-4	NA	TRBD2	TRBJ2-5	CASSSGSKETQYF	TGTGCCAGCAGTAGCGGGAGTAAAGAGACCCAGTACTTC
TRBV7-9	NA	TRBD2	TRBJ2-3	CASQASGVDTQYF	TGTGCCAGCCAGGCTAGCGGGGTAGATACGCAGTATTTT
TRBV30	NA	NA	TRBJ2-6	CAWGGLSSGANVLTF	TGTGCATGGGGGGGGCTTAGCTCTGGGGCCAACGTCCTGACTTTC
TRBV18	NA	TRBD2	TRBJ2-1	CASSLSGTSGYNEQFF	TGTGCCAGCTCCCTCAGTGGGACTAGCGGTTACAATGAGCAGTTCTTC
TRBV27	NA	TRBD1	TRBJ1-2	CASSPAGDRGGYGYTF	TGTGCCAGCAGTCCAGCCGGGGACAGGGGTGGGTATGGCTACACCTTC
TRBV10-1	NA	TRBD1	TRBJ2-1	CASSESRGPNEQFF	TGCGCCAGCAGTGAGTCTAGGGGGCCCAATGAGCAGTTCTTC
TRBV28	NA	NA	TRBJ1-6	CASRGGERNSPLHF	TGTGCCAGCAGGGGGGGGGAGCGCAATTCACCCCTCCACTTT
TRBV27	NA	TRBD2	TRBJ2-7	CASRRDYNSYEQYF	TGTGCCAGCAGACGGGACTACAACTCCTACGAGCAGTACTTC
TRBV19	once	TRBD2	TRBJ2-3	CASSLRGLAGEGLVGDTQYF	TGTGCCAGTAGTCTCCGGGGACTAGCGGGAGAGGGGCTAGTAGGAGATACGCAGTATTTT
TRBV7-6	NA	NA	TRBJ2-7	CASSPGGGRGYEQYF	TGTGCCAGCAGCCCAGGGGGCGGGAGGGGCTACGAGCAGTACTTC